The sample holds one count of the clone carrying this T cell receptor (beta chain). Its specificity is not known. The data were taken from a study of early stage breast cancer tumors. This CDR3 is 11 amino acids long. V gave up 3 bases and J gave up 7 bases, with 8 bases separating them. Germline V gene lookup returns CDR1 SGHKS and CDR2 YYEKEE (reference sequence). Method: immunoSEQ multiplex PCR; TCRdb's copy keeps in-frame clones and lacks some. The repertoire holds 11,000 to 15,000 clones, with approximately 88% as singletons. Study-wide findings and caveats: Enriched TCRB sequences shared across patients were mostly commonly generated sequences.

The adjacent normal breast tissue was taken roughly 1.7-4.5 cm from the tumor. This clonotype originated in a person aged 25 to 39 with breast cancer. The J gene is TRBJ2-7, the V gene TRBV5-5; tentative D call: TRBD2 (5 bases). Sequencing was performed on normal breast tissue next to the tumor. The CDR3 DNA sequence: TGTGCCAGCAGCTCGGGCGGGGAGCAGTACTTC. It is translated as CASSSGGEQYF.